These 11 T cell receptor beta chains were all obtained from the same sample, sequenced in a study of radiation and T cells in renal cell carcinoma (dated by TCRdb to the early 2020s). The label giving this sample's time point can be read as: baseline pretreatment blood. The label giving this sample's treatment or condition can be read as: 15 Gy SBRT to primary tumor, nephrectomy 4 weeks later. Receptors were amplified or captured by the immunoSEQ multiplex PCR assay. This is the immuneACCESS table as TCRdb keeps it, with only in-frame sequences that have V and J called. A part of the clones is gone; compared with another copy, unresolved V genes explain less than half, and the rest is unexplained. Here the sample has around 140,000 clones; roughly 85% occur a single time. The ten largest clonotypes hold less than 25% of the sample. The source was blood, collected from a patient whose treatment included radiotherapy and nephrectomy. Source of these receptors: a woman aged 50 to 65 with renal cell carcinoma.

The chain links TRBV28 to TRBJ1-4; D might be TRBD1 (5 bases). Germline V gene lookup returns CDR1 MDHEN and CDR2 SYDVKM. The length of the CDR3 is 16 residues. V was clipped by 3 bases and J by 7 bases, with 18 bases between them. CDR3 loop: CASSFLPERGGEKLFF. CDR3 DNA sequence: TGTGCCAGCAGTTTCCTCCCTGAGAGGGGCGGTGAAAAACTGTTTTTT.

The chain is built from TRBV5-6 and TRBJ1-2, with 8 bases that match TRBD1. Germline lookup yields CDR1 SGHDT and CDR2 YYEEEE. Trimming cost V 3 bases and J 5 bases; bases outside gene matches: 3. The CDR3 has 13 residues. In nucleotides, the CDR3 is TGTGCCAGCAGCTCTGGACAGGGTTATGGCTACACCTTC. Amino acids: CASSSGQGYGYTF. The entire variable domain, with the rest obtained from reference TRBV5-6 and TRBJ1-2, is as follows: DAGVTQSPTHLIKTRGQQVTLRCSPKSGHDTVSWYQQALGQGPQFIFQYYEEEERQRGNFPDRFSGHQFPNYSSELNVNALLLGDSALYLCASSSGQGYGYTFGSGTRLTVV.

Written as DNA, the CDR3 is TGTGCCAGCAGGACCGCGACGCATTCACCCCTCCACTTT. It translates to CASRTATHSPLHF. The chain joins TRBV27 to TRBJ1-6; D is unclear. V gave up 6 bases and J gave up 8 bases, with 11 bases separating them. Germline V gives CDR1 MNHEY, CDR2 SMNVEV (reference sequence). The CDR3 has 13 amino acids.

This clone was observed a few times. This chain uses TRBV18 with TRBJ2-4; no reliable D call. This CDR3 spans 15 amino acids. The V end lost 3 bases, the J end lost 6 bases, and 15 bases lay between the germline ends. The germline V gene has CDR1 KGHSH and CDR2 LQKENI. The CDR3 DNA is TGTGCCAGCTCACCCCGGCAGGAGCCCGGAAACATTCAGTACTTC. It codes for CASSPRQEPGNIQYF.

V usage is TRBV4-1 and J usage is TRBJ2-1; 9 bases agree with TRBD1. With V trimmed by 4 bases and J by 5 bases, 6 bases remained unmatched. The CDR3 is 15 amino acids. The germline V gene has CDR1 MGHRA and CDR2 YSYEKL. DNA of the CDR3: TGCGCCAGCAGCCCGACCGGGACAGGGAACAATGAGCAGTTCTTC. This gives the protein CASSPTGTGNNEQFF.

The CDR3 here is CASSSIPSGSSYEQYF. CDR3 nucleotides: TGTGCCAGCAGCTCAATCCCTAGCGGGAGCTCCTACGAGCAGTACTTC. The genes are TRBV7-9 and TRBJ2-7; 10 nucleotides align to TRBD2. This CDR3 has 16 amino acids. The V gene's germline CDR1 is SEHNR and CDR2 FQNEAQ (reference sequence). The V gene end was trimmed by 4 bases and the J gene end by 0 bases; junction bases not matched to a gene: 6.

The chain has TRBV7-2 and TRBJ2-5; no reliable D call. CDR3 length: 15 amino acids. CDR1 and CDR2 from the germline V gene are SGHTA and FQGNSA. V was trimmed by 1 base and J by 5 bases, leaving 14 bases between them. CDR3 sequence (DNA): TGTGCCAGCAGCTTAGGGCCAGACCTGCGGGAGACCCAGTACTTC. This translates into CASSLGPDLRETQYF.

This clone has just a few counts. This rearrangement joins TRBV25-1 to TRBJ2-7; D perhaps matches TRBD2 (5 bases). Germline CDR1 reads MGHDK; CDR2 reads SYGVNS. The CDR3 spans 15 residues. V gave up 8 bases and J gave up 3 bases, with 20 bases separating them. The CDR3 sequence: CASRKTGYRHYEQYF. In DNA, the CDR3 is TGTGCCAGCCGGAAGACGGGGTACCGCCACTACGAGCAGTACTTC.

The chain has TRBV7-3 and TRBJ1-5; D gene unclear. The CDR3 length is 13 residues. Trimming removed 2 bases at V and 8 bases at J, with 10 bases between. Germline CDR1 is SGHTA and CDR2 is FQGTGA. The CDR3 region is CASSLGTLEPQHF. As DNA, the CDR3 is TGTGCCAGCAGCTTAGGTACTCTTGAGCCCCAGCATTTT.

The chain carries TRBV10-3 and TRBJ1-2; D is unresolved. The CDR3 has 12 amino acids. Trimming cost V 4 bases and J 7 bases, with 10 bases left between them. Germline CDR1 reads ENHRY; CDR2 reads SYGVKD. CDR3: CAISGVEGGYTF. CDR3 DNA: TGTGCCATCAGTGGAGTAGAGGGTGGCTACACCTTC.

The chain joins TRBV30 to TRBJ2-1; 8 bases line up with TRBD1. V dropped 1 base and J dropped 0; count of bases not matched to a gene: 5. The CDR3 consists of 16 residues. Looked up from germline, CDR1 is GTSNPN and CDR2 is SVGIG (reference sequence). The CDR3 sequence: CAWSEKTGGSYNEQFF. DNA for the CDR3: TGTGCCTGGAGTGAAAAAACAGGGGGCTCCTACAATGAGCAGTTCTTC.